This T cell receptor beta chain stems from a study of blood T cell repertoires in COVID-19. V gave up 6 bases and J gave up 7 bases; unmatched junction bases: 2. The CDR3 covers 11 residues. From germline, CDR1 is MNHEY and CDR2 SVGEGT. Here immunoSEQ multiplex PCR was the method, and the copy in TCRdb shows in-frame clones only, minus some. The data show under 150,000 clones, about four fifths seen once. The sample comprised peripheral blood. This TCR was recovered from a man aged 40-55 years with active or convalescent COVID-19. This chain uses TRBV6-2 or TRBV6-3 with TRBJ2-7, with TRBD1 matching 8 bases. The CDR3 loop is CASSRGQEQYF. CDR3 DNA sequence: TGTGCCAGCAGCAGGGGGCAGGAGCAGTACTTC.